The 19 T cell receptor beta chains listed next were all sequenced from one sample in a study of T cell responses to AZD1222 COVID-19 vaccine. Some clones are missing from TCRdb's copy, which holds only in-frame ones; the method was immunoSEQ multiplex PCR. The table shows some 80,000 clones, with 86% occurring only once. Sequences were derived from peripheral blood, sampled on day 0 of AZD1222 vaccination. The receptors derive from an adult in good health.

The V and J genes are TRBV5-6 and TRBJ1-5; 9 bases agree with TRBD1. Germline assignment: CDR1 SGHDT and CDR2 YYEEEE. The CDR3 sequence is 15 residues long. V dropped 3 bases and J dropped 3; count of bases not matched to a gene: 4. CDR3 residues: CASSSGTGSNQPQHF. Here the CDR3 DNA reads TGTGCCAGCAGCTCCGGGACAGGGTCCAATCAGCCCCAGCATTTT.

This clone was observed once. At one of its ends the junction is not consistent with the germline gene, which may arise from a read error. The CDR3 sequence: CAWAPRGIREYEQCF. The CDR3 DNA is TGTGCCTGGGCCCCCAGGGGGATAAGAGAGTACGAGCAGTGCTTC. The chain joins TRBV30 to TRBJ2-7; TRBD1 aligns across 7 bases. CDR1 is GTSNPN and CDR2 is SVGIG in the germline V gene (reference sequence). CDR3 length: 15 amino acids.

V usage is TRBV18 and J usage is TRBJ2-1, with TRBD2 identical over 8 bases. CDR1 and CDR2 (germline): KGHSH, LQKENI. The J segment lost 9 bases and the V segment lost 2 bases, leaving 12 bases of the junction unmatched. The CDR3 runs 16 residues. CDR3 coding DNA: TGTGCCAGCTCACCAGATGTTTCGGGACTAGTTAGTGAGCAGTTCTTC. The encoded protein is CASSPDVSGLVSEQFF.

The CDR3 loop reads CAIRGDLGGTEAFF. CDR3 in DNA: TGTGCCATCAGGGGAGACCTAGGGGGCACTGAAGCTTTCTTT. The chain is built from TRBV10-3 and TRBJ1-1, with TRBD1 as a possible D gene (6 bases). V was clipped by 6 bases and J by 4 bases, with 15 bases between them. The germline CDR1 and CDR2 sequences are ENHRY and SYGVKD. This CDR3 has 14 residues.

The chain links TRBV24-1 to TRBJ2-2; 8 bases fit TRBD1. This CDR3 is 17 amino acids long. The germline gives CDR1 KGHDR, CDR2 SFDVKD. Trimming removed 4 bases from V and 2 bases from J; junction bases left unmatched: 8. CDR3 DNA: TGTGCCACCAGTGAATACGACAGGGGCATCAACACCGGGGAGCTGTTTTTT. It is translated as CATSEYDRGINTGELFF.

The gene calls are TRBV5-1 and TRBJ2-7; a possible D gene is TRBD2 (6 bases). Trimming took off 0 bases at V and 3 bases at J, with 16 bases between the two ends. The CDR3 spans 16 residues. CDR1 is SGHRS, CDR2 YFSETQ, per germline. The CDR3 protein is CASSLGGGSQVYEQYF. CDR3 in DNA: TGCGCCAGCAGCTTGGGTGGGGGGAGCCAAGTCTACGAGCAGTACTTC.

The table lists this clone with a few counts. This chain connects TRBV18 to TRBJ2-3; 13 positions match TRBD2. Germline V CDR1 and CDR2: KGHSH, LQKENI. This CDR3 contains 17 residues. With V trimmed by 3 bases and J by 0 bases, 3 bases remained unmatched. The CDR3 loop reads CASSPQTSGGSTDTQYF. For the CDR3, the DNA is TGTGCCAGCTCACCCCAGACTAGCGGGGGGAGCACAGATACGCAGTATTTT.

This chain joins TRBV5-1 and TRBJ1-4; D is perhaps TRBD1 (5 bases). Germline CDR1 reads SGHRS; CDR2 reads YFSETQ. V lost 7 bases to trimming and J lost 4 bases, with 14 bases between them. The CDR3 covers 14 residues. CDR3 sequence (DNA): TGCGCCAGCCGCCCCGACAGCCTTAATGAAAAACTGTTTTTT. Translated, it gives CASRPDSLNEKLFF.

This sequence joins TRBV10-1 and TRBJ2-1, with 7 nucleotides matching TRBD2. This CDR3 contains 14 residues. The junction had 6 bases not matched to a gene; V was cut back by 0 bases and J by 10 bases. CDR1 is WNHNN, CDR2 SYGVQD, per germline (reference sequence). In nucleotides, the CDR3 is TGCGCCAGCAGTGAGTCGTATGGCGGGGGAGAGCAGTTCTTC. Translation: CASSESYGGGEQFF.

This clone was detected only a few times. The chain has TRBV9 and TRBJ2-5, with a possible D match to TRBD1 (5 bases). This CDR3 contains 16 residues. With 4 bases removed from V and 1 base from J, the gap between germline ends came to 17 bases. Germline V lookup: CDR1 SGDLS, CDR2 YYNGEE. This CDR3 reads CASSPKKGHLQETQYF. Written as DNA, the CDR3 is TGTGCCAGCAGCCCGAAAAAAGGACACCTCCAAGAGACCCAGTACTTC.

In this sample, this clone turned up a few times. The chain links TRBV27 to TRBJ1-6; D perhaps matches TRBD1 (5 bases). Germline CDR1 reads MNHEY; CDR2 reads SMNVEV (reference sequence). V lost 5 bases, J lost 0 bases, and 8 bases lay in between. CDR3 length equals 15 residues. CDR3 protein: CASSTGSSYNSPLHF. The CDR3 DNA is TGTGCCAGCAGTACAGGTAGCTCCTATAATTCACCCCTCCACTTT.

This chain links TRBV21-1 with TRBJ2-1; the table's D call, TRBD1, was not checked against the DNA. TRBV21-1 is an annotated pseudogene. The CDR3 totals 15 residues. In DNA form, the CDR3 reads TGTGCCAGCAGCAAACTTGGACAGGGTAATCATGAGCAGTTCTTC. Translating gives CASSKLGQGNHEQFF.

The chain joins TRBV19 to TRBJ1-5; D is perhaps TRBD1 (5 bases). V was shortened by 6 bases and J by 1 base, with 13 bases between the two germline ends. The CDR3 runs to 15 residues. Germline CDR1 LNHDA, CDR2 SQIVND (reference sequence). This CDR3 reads CASRTTPGSNQPQHF. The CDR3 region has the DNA TGTGCCAGTAGAACTACCCCAGGGAGCAATCAGCCCCAGCATTTT.

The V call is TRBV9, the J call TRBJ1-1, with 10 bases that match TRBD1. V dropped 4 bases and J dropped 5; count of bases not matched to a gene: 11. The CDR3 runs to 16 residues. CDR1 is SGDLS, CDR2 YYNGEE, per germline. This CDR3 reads CASSPTGTGVRTEAFF. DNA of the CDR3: TGTGCCAGCAGCCCGACCGGGACAGGGGTTAGGACTGAAGCTTTCTTT. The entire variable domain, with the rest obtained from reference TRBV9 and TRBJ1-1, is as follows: DSGVTQTPKHLITATGQRVTLRCSPRSGDLSVYWYQQSLDQGLQFLIQYYNGEERAKGNILERFSAQQFPDLHSELNLSSLELGDSALYFCASSPTGTGVRTEAFFGQGTRLTVV.

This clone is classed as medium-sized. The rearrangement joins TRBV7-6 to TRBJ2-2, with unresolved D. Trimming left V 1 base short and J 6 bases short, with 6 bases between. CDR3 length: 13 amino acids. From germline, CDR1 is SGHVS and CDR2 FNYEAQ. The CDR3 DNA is TGTGCCAGCAGCTTAGAGGGCGCCGGGGAGCTGTTTTTT. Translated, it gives CASSLEGAGELFF.

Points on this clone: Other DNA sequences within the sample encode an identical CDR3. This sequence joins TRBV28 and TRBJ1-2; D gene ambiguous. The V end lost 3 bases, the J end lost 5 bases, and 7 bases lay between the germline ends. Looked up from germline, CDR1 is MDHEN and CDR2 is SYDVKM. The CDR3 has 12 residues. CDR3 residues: CASSLGTYGYTF. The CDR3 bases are TGTGCCAGCAGTTTGGGAACTTATGGCTACACCTTC.

The CDR3 coding sequence is TGCGCCACCTACTCGGGACACGCGAACACCGGGGAGCTGTTTTTT. Translated: CATYSGHANTGELFF. The chain combines TRBV5-1 with TRBJ2-2; TRBD1 might be the D (6 bases). The CDR3 has 15 amino acids. The germline CDR1 and CDR2 sequences are SGHRS and YFSETQ. V lost 9 bases and J lost 0, with 15 bases in between.

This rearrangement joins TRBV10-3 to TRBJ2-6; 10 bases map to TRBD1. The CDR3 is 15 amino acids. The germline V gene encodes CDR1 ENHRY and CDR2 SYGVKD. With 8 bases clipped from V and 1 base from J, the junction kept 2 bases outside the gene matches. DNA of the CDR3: TGTGCCATCGGGGGACAGGGGTCTGGGGCCAACGTCCTGACTTTC. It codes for CAIGGQGSGANVLTF.

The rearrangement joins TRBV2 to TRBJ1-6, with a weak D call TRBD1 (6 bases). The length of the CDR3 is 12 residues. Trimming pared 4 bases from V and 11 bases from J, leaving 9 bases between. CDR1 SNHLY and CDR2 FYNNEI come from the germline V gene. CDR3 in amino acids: CASSGDKAPLHF. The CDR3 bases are TGTGCCAGCAGTGGGGACAAGGCACCCCTCCACTTT.